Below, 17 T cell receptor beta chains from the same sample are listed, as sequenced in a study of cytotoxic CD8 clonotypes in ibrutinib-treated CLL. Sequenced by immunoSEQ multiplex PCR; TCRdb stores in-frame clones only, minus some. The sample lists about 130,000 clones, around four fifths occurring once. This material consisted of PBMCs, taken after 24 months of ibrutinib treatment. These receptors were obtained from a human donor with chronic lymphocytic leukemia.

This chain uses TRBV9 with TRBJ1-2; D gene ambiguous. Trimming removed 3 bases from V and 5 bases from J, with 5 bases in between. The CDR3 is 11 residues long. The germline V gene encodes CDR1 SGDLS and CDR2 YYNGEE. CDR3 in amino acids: CASSASYGYTF. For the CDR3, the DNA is TGTGCCAGCAGCGCCTCATATGGCTACACCTTC.

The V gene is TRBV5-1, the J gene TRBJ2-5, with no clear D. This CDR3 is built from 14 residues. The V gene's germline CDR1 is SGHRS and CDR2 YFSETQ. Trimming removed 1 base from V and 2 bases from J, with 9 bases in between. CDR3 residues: CASSLLSIQETQYF. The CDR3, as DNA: TGCGCCAGCAGCTTGTTGTCGATTCAAGAGACCCAGTACTTC.

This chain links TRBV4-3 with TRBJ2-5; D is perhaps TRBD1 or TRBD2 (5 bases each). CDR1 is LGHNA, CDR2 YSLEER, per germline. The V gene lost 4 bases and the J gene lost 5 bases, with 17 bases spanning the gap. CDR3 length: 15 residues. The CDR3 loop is CASSPLGATRETQYF. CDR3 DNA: TGCGCCAGCAGCCCACTCGGGGCAACCAGGGAGACCCAGTACTTC.

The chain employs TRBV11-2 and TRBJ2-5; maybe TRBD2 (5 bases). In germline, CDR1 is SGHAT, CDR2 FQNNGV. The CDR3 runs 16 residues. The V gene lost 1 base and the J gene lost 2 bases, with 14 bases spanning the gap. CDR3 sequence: CASSLGQRQLQETQYF. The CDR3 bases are TGTGCCAGCAGCTTAGGCCAGCGGCAATTACAAGAGACCCAGTACTTC.

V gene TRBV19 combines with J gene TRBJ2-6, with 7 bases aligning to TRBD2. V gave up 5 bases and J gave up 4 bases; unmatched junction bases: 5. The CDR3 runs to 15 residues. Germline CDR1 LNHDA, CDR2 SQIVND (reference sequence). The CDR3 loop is CASSPWEGGANVLTF. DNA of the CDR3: TGTGCCAGTAGTCCGTGGGAGGGCGGGGCCAACGTCCTGACTTTC.

CDR3: CASQGGEKLFF. CDR3 DNA sequence: TGTGCCAGTCAGGGCGGTGAAAAACTGTTTTTT. This chain links TRBV28 with TRBJ1-4; possible D gene TRBD1, 5 bases. The germline gives CDR1 MDHEN, CDR2 SYDVKM. This CDR3 comprises 11 residues. The V gene lost 9 bases and the J gene lost 7 bases, with 9 bases spanning the gap.

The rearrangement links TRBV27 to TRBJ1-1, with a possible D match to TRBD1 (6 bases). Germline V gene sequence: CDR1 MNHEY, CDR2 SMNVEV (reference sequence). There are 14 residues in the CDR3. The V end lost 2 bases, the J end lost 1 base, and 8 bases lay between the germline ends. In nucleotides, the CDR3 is TGTGCCAGCAGTTTAAGGGGGTCGAACACTGAAGCTTTCTTT. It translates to CASSLRGSNTEAFF.

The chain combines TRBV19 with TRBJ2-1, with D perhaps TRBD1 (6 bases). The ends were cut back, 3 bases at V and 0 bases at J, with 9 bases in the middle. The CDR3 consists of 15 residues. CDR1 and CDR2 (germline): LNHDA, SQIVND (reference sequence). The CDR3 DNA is TGTGCCAGTAGTATCGGACAGTTCTCCTACAATGAGCAGTTCTTC. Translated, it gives CASSIGQFSYNEQFF.

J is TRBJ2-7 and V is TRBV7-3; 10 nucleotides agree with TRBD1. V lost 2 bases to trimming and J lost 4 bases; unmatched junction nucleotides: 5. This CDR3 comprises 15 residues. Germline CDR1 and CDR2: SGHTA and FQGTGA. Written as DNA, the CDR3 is TGTGCCAGCAGCTTAGAGGGACAGGGGATTTACGAGCAGTACTTC. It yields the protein CASSLEGQGIYEQYF.

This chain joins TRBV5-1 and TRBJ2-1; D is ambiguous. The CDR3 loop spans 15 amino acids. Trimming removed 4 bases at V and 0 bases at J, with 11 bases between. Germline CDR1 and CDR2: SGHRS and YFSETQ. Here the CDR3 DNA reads TGCGCCAGCAGCCCCGTCACGCCCTCCTACAATGAGCAGTTCTTC. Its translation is CASSPVTPSYNEQFF.

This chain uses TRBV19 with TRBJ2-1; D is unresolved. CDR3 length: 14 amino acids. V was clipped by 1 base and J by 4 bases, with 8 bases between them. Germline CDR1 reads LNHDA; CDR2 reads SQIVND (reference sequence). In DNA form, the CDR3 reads TGTGCCAGTAGTATAGGAGAGGCTTACAATGAGCAGTTCTTC. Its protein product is CASSIGEAYNEQFF.

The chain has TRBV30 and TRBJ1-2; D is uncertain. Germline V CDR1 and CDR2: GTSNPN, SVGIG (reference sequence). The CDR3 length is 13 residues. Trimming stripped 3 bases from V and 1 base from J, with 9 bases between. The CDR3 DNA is TGTGCCTGGAGCGGGCAGTTTAACTATGGCTACACCTTC. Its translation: CAWSGQFNYGYTF.

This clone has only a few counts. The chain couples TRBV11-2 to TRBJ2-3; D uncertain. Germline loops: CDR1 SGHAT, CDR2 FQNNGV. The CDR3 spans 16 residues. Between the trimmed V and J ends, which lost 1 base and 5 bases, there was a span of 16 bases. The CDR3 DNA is TGTGCCAGCAGCTTAGGAACGTTCGCAGGTGAAGATACGCAGTATTTT. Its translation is CASSLGTFAGEDTQYF.

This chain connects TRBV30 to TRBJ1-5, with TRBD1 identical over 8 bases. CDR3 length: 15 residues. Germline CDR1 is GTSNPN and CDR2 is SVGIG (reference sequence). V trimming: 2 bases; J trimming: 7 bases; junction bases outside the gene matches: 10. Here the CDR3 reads CAWSRSQGAQQPQHF. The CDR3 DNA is TGTGCCTGGAGTCGCTCTCAGGGGGCTCAGCAGCCCCAGCATTTT. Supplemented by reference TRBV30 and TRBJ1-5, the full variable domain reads SQTIHQWPATLVQPVGSPLSLECTVEGTSNPNLYWYRQAAGRGLQLLFYSVGIGQISSEVPQNLSASRPQDRQFILSSKKLLLSDSGFYLCAWSRSQGAQQPQHFGDGTRLSIL.

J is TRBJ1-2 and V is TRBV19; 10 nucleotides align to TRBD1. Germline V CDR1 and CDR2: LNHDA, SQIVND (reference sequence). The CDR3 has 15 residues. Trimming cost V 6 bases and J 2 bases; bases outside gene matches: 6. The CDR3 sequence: CASRGTGDRNYGYTF. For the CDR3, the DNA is TGTGCCAGTAGGGGGACAGGGGATCGGAACTATGGCTACACCTTC.

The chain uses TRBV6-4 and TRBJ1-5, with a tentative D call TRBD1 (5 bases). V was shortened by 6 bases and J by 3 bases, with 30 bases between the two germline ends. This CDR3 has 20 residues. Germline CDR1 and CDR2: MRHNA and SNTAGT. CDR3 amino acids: CASRPESGTSPHTDNQPQHF. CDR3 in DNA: TGTGCCAGCAGGCCCGAATCAGGGACCAGCCCACACACCGACAATCAGCCCCAGCATTTT.

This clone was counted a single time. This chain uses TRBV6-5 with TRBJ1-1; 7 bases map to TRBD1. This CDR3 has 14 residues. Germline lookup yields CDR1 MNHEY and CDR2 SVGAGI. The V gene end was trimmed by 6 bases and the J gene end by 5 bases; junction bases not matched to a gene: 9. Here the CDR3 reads CASSNRDSRTEAFF. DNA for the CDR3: TGTGCCAGCAGCAACCGGGACAGTCGGACTGAAGCTTTCTTT.